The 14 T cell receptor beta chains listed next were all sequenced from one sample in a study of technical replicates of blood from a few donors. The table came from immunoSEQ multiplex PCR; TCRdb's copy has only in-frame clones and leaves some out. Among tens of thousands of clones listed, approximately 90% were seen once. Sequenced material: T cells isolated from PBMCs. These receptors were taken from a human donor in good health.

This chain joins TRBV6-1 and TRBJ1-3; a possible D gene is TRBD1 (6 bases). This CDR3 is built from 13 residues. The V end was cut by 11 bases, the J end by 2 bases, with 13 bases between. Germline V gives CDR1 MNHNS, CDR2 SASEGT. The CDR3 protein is CAGRGGAGNTIYF. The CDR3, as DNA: TGTGCCGGACGAGGGGGGGCTGGAAACACCATATATTTT.

The CDR3 is CASSIRTSGRGYNEQFF. The CDR3 DNA follows: TGCGCCAGCAGCATAAGGACTAGCGGGAGGGGCTACAATGAGCAGTTCTTC. The chain uses TRBV5-1 and TRBJ2-1; 15 nucleotides match TRBD2. This CDR3 comprises 17 residues. V shed 4 bases, J shed 3 bases, and the junction held 5 bases outside the gene matches. Germline CDR1 and CDR2: SGHRS and YFSETQ.

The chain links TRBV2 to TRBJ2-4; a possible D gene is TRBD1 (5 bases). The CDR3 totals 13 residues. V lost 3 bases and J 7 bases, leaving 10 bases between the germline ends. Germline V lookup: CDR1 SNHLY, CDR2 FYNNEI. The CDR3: CASSDGRANIQYF. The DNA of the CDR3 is TGTGCCAGCAGTGATGGCAGGGCGAACATTCAGTACTTC.

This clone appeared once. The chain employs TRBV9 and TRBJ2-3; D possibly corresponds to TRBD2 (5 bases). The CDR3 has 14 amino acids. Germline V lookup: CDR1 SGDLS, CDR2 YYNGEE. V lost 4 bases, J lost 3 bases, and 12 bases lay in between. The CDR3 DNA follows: TGTGCCAGCAGCCGGACTCGAGGAACAGATACGCAGTATTTT. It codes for CASSRTRGTDTQYF.

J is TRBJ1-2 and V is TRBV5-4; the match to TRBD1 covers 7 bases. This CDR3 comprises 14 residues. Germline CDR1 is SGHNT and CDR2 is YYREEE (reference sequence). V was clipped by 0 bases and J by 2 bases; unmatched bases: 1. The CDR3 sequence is CASSLAGQNYGYTF. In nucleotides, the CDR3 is TGTGCCAGCAGCTTGGCGGGACAGAACTATGGCTACACCTTC.

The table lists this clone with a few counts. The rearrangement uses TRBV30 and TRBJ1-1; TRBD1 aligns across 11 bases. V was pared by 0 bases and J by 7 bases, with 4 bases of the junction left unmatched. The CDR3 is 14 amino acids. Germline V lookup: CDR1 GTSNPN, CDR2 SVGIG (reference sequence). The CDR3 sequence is CAWSVGGTGGEAFF. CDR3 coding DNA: TGTGCCTGGAGTGTGGGGGGGACAGGGGGTGAAGCTTTCTTT.

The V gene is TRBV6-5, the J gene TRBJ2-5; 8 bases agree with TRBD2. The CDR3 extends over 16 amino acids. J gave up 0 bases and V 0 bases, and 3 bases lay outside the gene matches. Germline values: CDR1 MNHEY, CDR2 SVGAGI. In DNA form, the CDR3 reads TGTGCCAGCAGTTACTCCCTAGCGGGTTACCAAGAGACCCAGTACTTC. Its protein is CASSYSLAGYQETQYF.

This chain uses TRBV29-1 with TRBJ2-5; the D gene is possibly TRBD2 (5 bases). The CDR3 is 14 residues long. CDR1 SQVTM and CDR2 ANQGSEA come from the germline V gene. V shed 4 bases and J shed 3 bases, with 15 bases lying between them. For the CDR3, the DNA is TGCAGCGTTGCTCTAGCACGACGTGAAGAGACCCAGTACTTC. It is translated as CSVALARREETQYF.

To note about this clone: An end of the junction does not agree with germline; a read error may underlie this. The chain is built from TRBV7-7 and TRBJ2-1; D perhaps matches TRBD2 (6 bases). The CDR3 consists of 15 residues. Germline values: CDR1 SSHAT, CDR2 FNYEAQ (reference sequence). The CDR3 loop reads CASSLGTGGFDEQFF. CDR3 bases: TGTGCTAGCAGCTTAGGGACCGGAGGGTTCGATGAGCAGTTCTTC. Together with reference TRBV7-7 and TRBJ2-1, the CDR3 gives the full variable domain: GAGVSQSPRYKVTKRGQDVTLRCDPISSHATLYWYQQALGQGPEFLTYFNYEAQPDKSGLPSDRFSAERPEGSISTLTIQRTEQRDSAMYRCASSLGTGGFDEQFFGPGTRLTVL.

The CDR3 reads CASSTTGTRYEQYF. The CDR3 DNA sequence: TGTGCCAGCAGCACAACCGGGACTCGCTACGAGCAGTACTTC. The J gene is TRBJ2-7, the V gene TRBV9, with TRBD2 as a possible D gene (6 bases). CDR1 is SGDLS, CDR2 YYNGEE, per germline. The germline V and J ends were trimmed by 4 bases and 3 bases, with 14 bases remaining between them. The CDR3 is 14 residues long.

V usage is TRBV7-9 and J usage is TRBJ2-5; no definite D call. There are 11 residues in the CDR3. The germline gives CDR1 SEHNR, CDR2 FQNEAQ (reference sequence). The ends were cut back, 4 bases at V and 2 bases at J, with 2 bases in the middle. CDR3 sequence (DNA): TGTGCCAGCAGCTCGCAAGAGACCCAGTACTTC. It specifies CASSSQETQYF.

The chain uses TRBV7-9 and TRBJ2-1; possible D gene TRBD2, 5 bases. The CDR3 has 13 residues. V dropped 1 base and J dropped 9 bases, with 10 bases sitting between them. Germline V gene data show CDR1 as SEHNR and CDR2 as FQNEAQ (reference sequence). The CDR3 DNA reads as TGTGCCAGCAGCTTAGGGCAGGACTCTGAGCAGTTCTTC. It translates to CASSLGQDSEQFF.

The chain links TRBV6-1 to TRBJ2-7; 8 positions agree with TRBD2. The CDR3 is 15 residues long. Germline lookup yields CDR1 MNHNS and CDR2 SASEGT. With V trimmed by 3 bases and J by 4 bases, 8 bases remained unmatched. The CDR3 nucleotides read TGTGCCAGCAGTGACCCAGCGGGAGATTCTTACGAGCAGTACTTC. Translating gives CASSDPAGDSYEQYF.

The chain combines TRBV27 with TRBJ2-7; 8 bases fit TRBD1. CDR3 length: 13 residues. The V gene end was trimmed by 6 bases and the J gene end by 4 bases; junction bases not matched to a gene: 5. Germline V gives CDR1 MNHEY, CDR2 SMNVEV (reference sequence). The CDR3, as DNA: TGTGCCAGCAGACTGGACAGGGAATACGAGCAGTACTTC. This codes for CASRLDREYEQYF.